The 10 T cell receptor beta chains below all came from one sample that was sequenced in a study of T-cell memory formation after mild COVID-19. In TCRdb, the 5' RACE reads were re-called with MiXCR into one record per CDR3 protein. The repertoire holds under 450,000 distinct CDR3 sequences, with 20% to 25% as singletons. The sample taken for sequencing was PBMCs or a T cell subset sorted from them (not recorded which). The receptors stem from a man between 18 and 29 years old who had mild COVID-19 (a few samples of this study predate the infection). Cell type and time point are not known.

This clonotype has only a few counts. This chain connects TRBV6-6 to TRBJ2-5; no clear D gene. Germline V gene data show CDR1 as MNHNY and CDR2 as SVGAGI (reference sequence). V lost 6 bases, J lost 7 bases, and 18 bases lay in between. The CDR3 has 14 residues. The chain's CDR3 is CASSIGLGIGTQYF. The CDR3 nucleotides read TGTGCCAGCAGCATAGGGTTGGGGATCGGGACCCAGTACTTC.

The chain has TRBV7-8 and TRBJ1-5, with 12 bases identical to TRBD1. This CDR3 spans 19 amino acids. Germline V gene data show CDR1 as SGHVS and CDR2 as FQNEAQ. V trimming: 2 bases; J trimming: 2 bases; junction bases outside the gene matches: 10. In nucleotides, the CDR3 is TGTGCCAGCAGCTTAACCCGGGACAGGGGGCTGTCAGGCAATCAGCCCCAGCATTTT. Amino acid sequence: CASSLTRDRGLSGNQPQHF.

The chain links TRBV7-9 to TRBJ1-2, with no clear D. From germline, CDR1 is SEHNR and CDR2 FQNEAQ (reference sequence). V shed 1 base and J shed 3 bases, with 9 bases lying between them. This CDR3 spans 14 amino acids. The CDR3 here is CASSLGEAYYGYTF. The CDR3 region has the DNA TGTGCCAGCAGCTTAGGAGAGGCATACTATGGCTACACCTTC.

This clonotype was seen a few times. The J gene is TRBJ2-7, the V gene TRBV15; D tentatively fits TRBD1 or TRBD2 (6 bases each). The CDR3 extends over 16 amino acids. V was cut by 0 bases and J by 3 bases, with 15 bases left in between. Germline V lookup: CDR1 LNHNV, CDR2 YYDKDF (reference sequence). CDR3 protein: CATSRDTGAYNYEQYV. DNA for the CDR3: TGTGCCACCAGCAGAGATACGGGGGCATATAACTACGAGCAGTACGTC.

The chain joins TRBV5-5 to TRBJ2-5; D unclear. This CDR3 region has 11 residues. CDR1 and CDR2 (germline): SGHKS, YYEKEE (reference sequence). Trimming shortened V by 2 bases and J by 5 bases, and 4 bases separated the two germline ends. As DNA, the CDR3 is TGTGCCAGCAGCTTTATTGAGACCCAGTACTTC. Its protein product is CASSFIETQYF.

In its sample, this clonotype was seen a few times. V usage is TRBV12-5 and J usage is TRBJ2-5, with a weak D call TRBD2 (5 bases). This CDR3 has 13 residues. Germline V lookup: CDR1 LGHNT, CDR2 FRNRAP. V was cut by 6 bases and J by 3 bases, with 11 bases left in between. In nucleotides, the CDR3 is TGTGCTAGTGGCCCGGACGGGGAAGAGACCCAGTACTTC. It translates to CASGPDGEETQYF.

The CDR3: CASSLSLRGQGKNEQFF. DNA of the CDR3: TGTGCCAGCAGCCTCTCCCTTAGGGGACAGGGGAAGAATGAGCAGTTCTTC. The V and J genes are TRBV7-2 and TRBJ2-1; TRBD1 matches 10 bases. This CDR3 has 17 residues. Germline assignment: CDR1 SGHTA and CDR2 FQGNSA. The J segment lost 7 bases and the V segment lost 5 bases, leaving 14 bases of the junction unmatched.

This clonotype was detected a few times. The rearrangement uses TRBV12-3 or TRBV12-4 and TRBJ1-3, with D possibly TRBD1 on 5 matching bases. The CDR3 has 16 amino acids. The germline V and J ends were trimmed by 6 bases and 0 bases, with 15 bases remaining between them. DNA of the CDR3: TGTGCCAGCAGCCCACAGGTCCCGATCTCTGGAAACACCATATATTTT. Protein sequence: CASSPQVPISGNTIYF.

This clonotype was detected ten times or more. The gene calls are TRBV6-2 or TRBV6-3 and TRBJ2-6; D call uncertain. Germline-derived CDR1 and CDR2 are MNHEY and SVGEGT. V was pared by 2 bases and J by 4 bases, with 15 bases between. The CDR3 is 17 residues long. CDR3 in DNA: TGTGCCAGCAGTTACCATTCATCCGGGCCCGGGGCCAACGTCCTGACTTTC. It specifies CASSYHSSGPGANVLTF.

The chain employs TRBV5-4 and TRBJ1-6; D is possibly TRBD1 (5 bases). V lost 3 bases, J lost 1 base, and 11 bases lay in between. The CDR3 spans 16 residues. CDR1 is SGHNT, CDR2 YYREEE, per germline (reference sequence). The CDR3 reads CASSSEGSSYNSPLHF. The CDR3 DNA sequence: TGTGCCAGCAGCTCTGAGGGGAGTTCCTATAATTCACCCCTCCACTTT. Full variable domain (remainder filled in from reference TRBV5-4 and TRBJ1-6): ETGVTQSPTHLIKTRGQQVTLRCSSQSGHNTVSWYQQALGQGPQFIFQYYREEENGRGNFPPRFSGLQFPNYSSELNVNALELDDSALYLCASSSEGSSYNSPLHFGNGTRLTVT.